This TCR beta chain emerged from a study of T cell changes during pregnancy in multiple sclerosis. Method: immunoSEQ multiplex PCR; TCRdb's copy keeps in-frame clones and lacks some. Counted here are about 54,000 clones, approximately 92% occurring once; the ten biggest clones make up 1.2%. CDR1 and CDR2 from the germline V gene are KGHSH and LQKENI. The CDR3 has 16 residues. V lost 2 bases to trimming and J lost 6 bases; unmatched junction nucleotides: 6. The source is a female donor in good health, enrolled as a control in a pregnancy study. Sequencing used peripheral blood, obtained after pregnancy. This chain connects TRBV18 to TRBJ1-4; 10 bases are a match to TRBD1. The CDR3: CASSPRWGTGDEKLFF. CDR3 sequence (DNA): TGTGCCAGCTCACCAAGGTGGGGGACAGGGGATGAAAAACTGTTTTTT.